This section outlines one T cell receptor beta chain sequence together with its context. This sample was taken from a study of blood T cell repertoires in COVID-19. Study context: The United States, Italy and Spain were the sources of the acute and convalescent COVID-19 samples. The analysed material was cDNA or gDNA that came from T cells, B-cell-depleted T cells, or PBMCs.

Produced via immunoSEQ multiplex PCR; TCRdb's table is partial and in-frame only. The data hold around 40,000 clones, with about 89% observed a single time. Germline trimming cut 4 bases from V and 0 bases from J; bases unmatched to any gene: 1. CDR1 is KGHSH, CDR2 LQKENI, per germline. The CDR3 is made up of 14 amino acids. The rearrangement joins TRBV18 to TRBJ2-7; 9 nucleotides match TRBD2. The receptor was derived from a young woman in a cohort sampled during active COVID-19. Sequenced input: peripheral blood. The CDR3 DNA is TGTGCCAGCTCACAGCGGGAGGACTCCTACGAGCAGTACTTC. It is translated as CASSQREDSYEQYF. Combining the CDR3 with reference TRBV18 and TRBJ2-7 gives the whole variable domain NAGVMQNPRHLVRRRGQEARLRCSPMKGHSHVYWYRQLPEEGLKFMVYLQKENIIDESGMPKERFSAEFPKEGPSILRIQQVVRGDSAAYFCASSQREDSYEQYFGPGTRLTVT.